These 5 T cell receptor beta chains were all obtained from the same sample, sequenced in a study of Graves' ophthalmopathy and Graves' hyperthyroidism. Amplified TCR beta CDR3 regions were obtained using RNA transcripts as template. In the first round, RT-PCR was carried out with HTBI primers, and a multiplex PCR formed the second round. TCRdb re-called the multiplex PCR reads through MiXCR, storing one row per CDR3 protein. The sample has 560,000 or so distinct CDR3 sequences; approximately 35% are singletons. Source material: peripheral blood or thyroid tissue (not recorded which). These receptors all stem from an adult man with Graves' hyperthyroidism.

Regarding this clonotype: The CDR3 does not end in the conserved phenylalanine or tryptophan, so this is likely a read error. Because the CDR3's place on the DNA is in doubt, the DNA is left out and the CDR3 is given as listed by TCRdb. The chain combines TRBV10-3 with TRBJ1-6. The germline gives CDR1 ENHRY, CDR2 SYGVKD. The CDR3 has 8 residues if both end residues are counted. The CDR3 reads CASSYGTT.

This clonotype was found many times. The CDR3 region is CSVDAGTGVVRSYGYTF. In DNA, the CDR3 is TGCAGCGTTGACGCCGGGACAGGGGTAGTTCGTAGCTATGGCTACACCTTC. The chain joins TRBV29-1 to TRBJ1-2, with 10 bases lining up with TRBD1. J was trimmed by 4 bases and V by 3 bases; bases with no gene match: 14. This CDR3 is built from 17 residues. CDR1 and CDR2 from the germline V gene are SQVTM and ANQGSEA.

V gene TRBV7-9 combines with J gene TRBJ1-5, with 7 positions matching TRBD1. The CDR3 length is 14 residues. The ends lost 6 bases at V and 5 bases at J; junction bases unmatched: 7. Per the germline V gene, CDR1 is SEHNR and CDR2 is FQNEAQ (reference sequence). CDR3: CASSLMGQYQPQHF. CDR3 nucleotides: TGTGCCAGCAGTTTGATGGGACAGTATCAGCCCCAGCATTTT.

This clonotype showed up many times. The chain carries TRBV2 and TRBJ2-2; TRBD1 might be the D (6 bases). The CDR3 is 16 residues long. V lost 3 bases to trimming and J lost 4 bases, with 15 bases between them. Germline loops: CDR1 SNHLY, CDR2 FYNNEI. The CDR3 DNA follows: TGTGCCAGCAGTGATCTGGGGCAGGGGATCACCGGGGAGCTGTTTTTT. It codes for CASSDLGQGITGELFF.

The chain uses TRBV19 and TRBJ1-5; D uncertain. V lost 9 bases and J 0 bases, leaving 12 bases between the germline ends. From germline, CDR1 is LNHDA and CDR2 SQIVND (reference sequence). CDR3 length: 14 amino acids. CDR3 protein: CASSLHYSNQPQHF. For the CDR3, the DNA is TGTGCCAGCAGTTTACATTATAGCAATCAGCCCCAGCATTTT.